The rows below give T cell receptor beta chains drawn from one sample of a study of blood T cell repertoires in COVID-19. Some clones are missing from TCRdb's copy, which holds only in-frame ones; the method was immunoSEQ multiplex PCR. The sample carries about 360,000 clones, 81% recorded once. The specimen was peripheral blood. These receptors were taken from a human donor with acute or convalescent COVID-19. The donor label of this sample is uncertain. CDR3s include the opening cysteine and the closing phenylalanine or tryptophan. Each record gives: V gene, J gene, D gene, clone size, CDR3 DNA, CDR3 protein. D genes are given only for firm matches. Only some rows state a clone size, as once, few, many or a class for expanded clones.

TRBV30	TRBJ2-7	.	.	TGTGCCTGGAGTTCCGACCCTAGGCCATACGAGCAGTACTTC	CAWSSDPRPYEQYF
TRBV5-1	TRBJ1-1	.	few	TGCGCCAGCACGGTTTTCGGGTTTCCGAACACTGAAGCTTTCTTT	CASTVFGFPNTEAFF
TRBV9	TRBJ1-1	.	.	TGTGCCAGCAGCGTAGGCGGGGGGCTGAACACTGAAGCTTTCTTT	CASSVGGGLNTEAFF
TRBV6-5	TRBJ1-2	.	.	TGTGCCAGCAGGGCCACAGGATCGGGTGGCTATGGCTACACCTTC	CASRATGSGGYGYTF
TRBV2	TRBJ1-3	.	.	TGTGCCAGCCTTGGGCCAACGGCTGGAAACACCATATATTTT	CASLGPTAGNTIYF
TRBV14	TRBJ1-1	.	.	TGTGCCAGCAGCCGGGGACATAACACTGAAGCTTTCTTT	CASSRGHNTEAFF
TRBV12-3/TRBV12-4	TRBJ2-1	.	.	TGTGCCAGCAGGATACTAGGCAATGAGCAGTTCTTC	CASRILGNEQFF
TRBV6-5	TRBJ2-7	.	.	TGTGCCAGCAGTATTAGTAACTACGAGCAGTACTTC	CASSISNYEQYF
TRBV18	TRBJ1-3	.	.	TGTGCCAGCTCACCGTATGGTCCAGACTCTGGAAACACCATATATTTT	CASSPYGPDSGNTIYF
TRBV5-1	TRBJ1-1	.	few	TGCGCCAGCAGCCTCGACAGGACTGGTTCCACTGAAGCTTTCTTT	CASSLDRTGSTEAFF
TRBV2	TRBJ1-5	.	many	TGTGCCAGCAGTGAATTCAGGGGTACTCAGCCCCAGCATTTT	CASSEFRGTQPQHF
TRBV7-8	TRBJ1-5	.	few	TGTGCCAGCAGCTTCCCCGCGGGCAATCAGCCCCAGCATTTT	CASSFPAGNQPQHF
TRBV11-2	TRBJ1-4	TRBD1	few	TGTGCCAGCAGCCGGGGACAGCTTAATGAAAAACTGTTTTTT	CASSRGQLNEKLFF
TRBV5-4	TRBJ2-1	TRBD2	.	TGTGCCAGCAGCGCAGGGACTAGCGGGACCAATGAGCAGTTCTTC	CASSAGTSGTNEQFF
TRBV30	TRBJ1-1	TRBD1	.	TGTGCCTGGAGTGTACTAGCCAGGACAGGGGGTTCTGAAGCTTTCTTT	CAWSVLARTGGSEAFF
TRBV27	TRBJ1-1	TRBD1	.	TGTGCCAGCAGTCTATCCGGGACAGCCAAGAACACTGAAGCTTTCTTT	CASSLSGTAKNTEAFF
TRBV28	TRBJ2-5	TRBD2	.	TGTGCCAGCAGTTCCACCGGGAGGGCCAAAGAGACCCAGTACTTC	CASSSTGRAKETQYF
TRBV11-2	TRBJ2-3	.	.	TGTGCCAGCAGCTTAGGTGTGTTAGGCACAGATACGCAGTATTTT	CASSLGVLGTDTQYF
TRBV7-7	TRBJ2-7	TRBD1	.	TGTGCCAGCAGCCCCGACAGGGGGGAAGAGCAGTACTTC	CASSPDRGEEQYF
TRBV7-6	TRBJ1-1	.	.	TGTGCCAGCAGCTCAAATTGGGGGGGTACTGAAGCTTTCTTT	CASSSNWGGTEAFF
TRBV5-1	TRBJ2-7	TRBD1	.	TGCGCCAGCAGCCCCCAGGGACAGGGAAGGGACGAGCAGTACTTC	CASSPQGQGRDEQYF
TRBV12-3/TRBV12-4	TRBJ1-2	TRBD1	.	TGTGCCAGCAGTTTGACAGGGGGCTATGGCTACACCTTC	CASSLTGGYGYTF
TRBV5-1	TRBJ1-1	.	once	TGCGCCAGCAGCTTGTTAAGGGGTGGAGAAACTGAAGCTTTCTTT	CASSLLRGGETEAFF
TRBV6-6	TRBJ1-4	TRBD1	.	TGTGCCAGCAGTCCGGGACAGTTAGGAGAAAAACTGTTTTTT	CASSPGQLGEKLFF
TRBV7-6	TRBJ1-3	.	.	TGTGCCAGCAGCTTAGTCGCTGGCGGAAACACCATATATTTT	CASSLVAGGNTIYF
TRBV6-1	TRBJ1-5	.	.	TGTGCCAGCAGTGAAGTGCAGATACTAATGTATAGCAATCAGCCCCAGCATTTT	CASSEVQILMYSNQPQHF
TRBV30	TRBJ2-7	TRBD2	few	TGTGCCTGGAGTGTCGGGGGGGCTTCCTACGAGCAGTACTTC	CAWSVGGASYEQYF
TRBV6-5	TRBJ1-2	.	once	TGTGCCAGCACCGAGGGGAGGGGCAGGTCCTATGGCTACACCTTC	CASTEGRGRSYGYTF
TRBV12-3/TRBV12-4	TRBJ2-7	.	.	TGTGCCAGCAGCAGGGGCTACGAGCAGTACTTC	CASSRGYEQYF
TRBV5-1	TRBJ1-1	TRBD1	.	TGCGCCAGCAGCTTTACAGGGGGCTATCTTGAAGCTTTCTTT	CASSFTGGYLEAFF
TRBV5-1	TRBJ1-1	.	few	TGCGCCAGCAGCCGGGGTTTGTTCACTGAAGCTTTCTTT	CASSRGLFTEAFF